These T cell receptor beta chains were read from a single sample in a study of blood T cell repertoires in COVID-19. Method: immunoSEQ multiplex PCR; TCRdb's copy keeps in-frame clones and lacks some. Counted here are 55,000 to 85,000 clones, approximately 77% occurring once; the ten biggest clones make up around 0.91%. Sequencing input: peripheral blood. The origin of the receptors is a woman between 65 and 79 years old with acute or convalescent COVID-19. Each CDR3 is given with its conserved first and last residue. The D gene is left open where the match is weak. Expanded clones are given a class, and other clones once, few, many or no size at all.

cdr3_nt cdr3_aa clone_size v_call d_call j_call
TGTGCCATCACGCGGGGGGAGGGCAGCTACGAGCAGTACTTC CAITRGEGSYEQYF - TRBV10-3 TRBD2 TRBJ2-7
TGTGCCAGCAGCTTACTAGCTAGCGGGAGCCACGAGCAGTACTTC CASSLLASGSHEQYF - TRBV7-2 TRBD2 TRBJ2-7
TGTGCCAGCAGCACACTTCCCGGGACTTTGAACACCGGGGAGCTGTTTTTT CASSTLPGTLNTGELFF - TRBV7-9 - TRBJ2-2
TGTGCCATCAGCGCCGGGACAGCGGGCAATCAGCCCCAGCATTTT CAISAGTAGNQPQHF - TRBV10-3 TRBD1 TRBJ1-5
TGTGCCAGCAGTGAAGGGCTAGCGAACTACGAGCAGTACTTC CASSEGLANYEQYF - TRBV6-1 - TRBJ2-7
TGTGCCAGCAGTTGGGGGCAGGGTGAAGCTTTCTTT CASSWGQGEAFF - TRBV6-2/TRBV6-3 - TRBJ1-1
TGTGCCAGCAGCCGCTTTTTTGGTCTAGCGAACACCGGGGAGCTGTTTTTT CASSRFFGLANTGELFF - TRBV14 - TRBJ2-2
TGCAGCGTGCGGACAGGGGGCAACTATGGCTACACCTTC CSVRTGGNYGYTF - TRBV29-1 TRBD1 TRBJ1-2
TGTGCCATCAGTGAGTCAAACAGGGGGCTCCGGGTTACGCAGTATTTT CAISESNRGLRVTQYF - TRBV10-3 TRBD1 TRBJ2-3
TGTGCCAGCAGCTTAGCGGGTGCGAGGGGACAGGGTTTGAGGTCCTATAATTCACCCCTCCACTTT CASSLAGARGQGLRSYNSPLHF few TRBV7-2 TRBD1 TRBJ1-6
TGTGCCAGCAGCCTAAGGGGGGGGTATGGCACAGATACGCAGTATTTT CASSLRGGYGTDTQYF once TRBV11-3 - TRBJ2-3
TGTGCCAGCAGTTTGGTCCGGGGAGAGGAGCAGTTCTTC CASSLVRGEEQFF - TRBV28 - TRBJ2-1
TGTGCCAGCAGTTATCATAGGGACTCCTTTTACTACAATGAGCAGTTCTTC CASSYHRDSFYYNEQFF - TRBV6-2/TRBV6-3 - TRBJ2-1
TGTGCCAGCAGCCAATCCAGGGACACTGAAGCTTTCTTT CASSQSRDTEAFF - TRBV16 - TRBJ1-1
TGTGCCAGCAGTAACCCGGGACAGGGGCGCAATGAGCAGTTCTTC CASSNPGQGRNEQFF - TRBV6-2/TRBV6-3 TRBD1 TRBJ2-1
TGTGCCTGGAGTGTACGGGGATCGCTCGGCACAGATACGCAGTATTTT CAWSVRGSLGTDTQYF once TRBV30 - TRBJ2-3
TGTGCCAGCAGTCAGGGGAATTTAGTCGAAGACACCGGGGAGCTGTTTTTT CASSQGNLVEDTGELFF - TRBV6-2/TRBV6-3 - TRBJ2-2
TGTGCCAGTAGTATGGTCGCCAGGATGAACACTGAAGCTTTCTTT CASSMVARMNTEAFF - TRBV19 - TRBJ1-1
TGCGCCAGCAGCTTGGGGTTACGGGATCAAGGGACCCAGTACTTC CASSLGLRDQGTQYF - TRBV5-1 - TRBJ2-5
TGTGCCAGCAGTGAACAGGGGCCGTACAATGAGCAGTTCTTC CASSEQGPYNEQFF - TRBV6-1 - TRBJ2-1
TGTGCCAGCAGCTTGGCCGGGACAGGGACTTATAGCAATCAGCCCCAGCATTTT CASSLAGTGTYSNQPQHF - TRBV7-8 TRBD1 TRBJ1-5
TGTGCCAGCAGTTCCCTCAAACAACCGCGGAATGAGCAGTTCTTC CASSSLKQPRNEQFF few TRBV2 - TRBJ2-1
TGTGCCAGCATCCTCGGGACTGCGCGGAACACTGAAGCTTTCTTT CASILGTARNTEAFF - TRBV7-2 - TRBJ1-1
TGTGCCAGCAGCTTAGAGATAGCGGGGGGGCAAGAGACCCAGTACTTC CASSLEIAGGQETQYF - TRBV7-2 TRBD2 TRBJ2-5
TGTGCCAGCAGCTTTGGAGGGCCTGCAGATACGCAGTATTTT CASSFGGPADTQYF few TRBV7-3 - TRBJ2-3
TGTGCCAGCAGACCGGGAGCCCAAGAGACCCAGTACTTC CASRPGAQETQYF - TRBV28 - TRBJ2-5
TGTGCCAGCAGCTCCGCAACTCCGGGGACTAGCGGGAGGAGCCCCTACGAGCAGTACTTC CASSSATPGTSGRSPYEQYF once TRBV5-4 TRBD2 TRBJ2-7
TGTGCCAGCTCACCACCGGAGGGGCACCCGGGGTCCAATGAGCAGTTCTTC CASSPPEGHPGSNEQFF - TRBV18 - TRBJ2-1
TGTGCCAGCACCACCCCGGGGGTGGATTCACCCCTCCACTTT CASTTPGVDSPLHF - TRBV28 - TRBJ1-6
TGTGCCAGCAGTCACCCTTCCGGCACTGAAGCTTTCTTT CASSHPSGTEAFF - TRBV6-5 - TRBJ1-1
TGTGCCTGGAGTTCGGGACAGTTGGGAGATACGCAGTATTTT CAWSSGQLGDTQYF - TRBV30 TRBD1 TRBJ2-3
TGTGCCAGTAGTCTACAGGGGGTTAGTAATCAGCCCCAGCATTTT CASSLQGVSNQPQHF few TRBV19 TRBD1 TRBJ1-5
TGCGCCAGCAGCCTCGGACAGGGCACCGGGGAGCTGTTTTTT CASSLGQGTGELFF - TRBV4-3 TRBD1 TRBJ2-2
TGTGCCAGCAGATCGGGACGGAGCGGGGGGGACACAGATACGCAGTATTTT CASRSGRSGGDTDTQYF once TRBV7-2 TRBD2 TRBJ2-3
TGTGCCAGTAGTCCCCGGGGTAGCGGGAGTGGAGGAAACATTCAGTACTTC CASSPRGSGSGGNIQYF - TRBV19 TRBD2 TRBJ2-4
TGTGCCAGCAGCTCACGTGGGGGGGCCTTAAATGAGCAGTTCTTC CASSSRGGALNEQFF once TRBV7-9 - TRBJ2-1
TGTGCCAGCAGCTTCCTTGGGGGAGGCTATGGCTACACCTTC CASSFLGGGYGYTF medium-sized TRBV9 - TRBJ1-2
TGTGCCAGCAGTGAGGAGGTGAACACTGAAGCTTTCTTT CASSEEVNTEAFF - TRBV2 - TRBJ1-1
TGTGCCAGCAGTGAACTTCGGGGTACCAATCAGCCCCAGCATTTT CASSELRGTNQPQHF - TRBV2 - TRBJ1-5
TGTGCCAGCTCACCGACAGCCAACACTGAAGCTTTCTTT CASSPTANTEAFF - TRBV18 - TRBJ1-1
TGTGCCAGTATGACGGGACTAGCCAACACCGGGGAGCTGTTTTTT CASMTGLANTGELFF few TRBV28 TRBD2 TRBJ2-2
TGTGCCAGTAGTCTAGGGACTCTTAACGTTTACAATGAGCAGTTCTTC CASSLGTLNVYNEQFF - TRBV19 - TRBJ2-1
TGTGCCAGCAGTGAAGTTGGCGGAGCCTCCTCTGGAAACACCATATATTTT CASSEVGGASSGNTIYF - TRBV2 - TRBJ1-3
TGTGCCAGCAGCTTAGACGAAGGGTGGGGATCGGAGGACCAAGAGACCCAGTACTTC CASSLDEGWGSEDQETQYF - TRBV7-8 - TRBJ2-5
TGTGCCAGCAGCCAAGGGCGGCAGCACACTGAAGCTTTCTTT CASSQGRQHTEAFF - TRBV3-1/TRBV3-2 - TRBJ1-1
TGTGCCAGCAGCTTTTTTAGCGGGAGAAGCACAGATACGCAGTATTTT CASSFFSGRSTDTQYF - TRBV5-5 TRBD2 TRBJ2-3
TGTGCCAGCTCATACGGCGGGGCAGAGACTACGAACACTGAAGCTTTCTTT CASSYGGAETTNTEAFF - TRBV18 - TRBJ1-1
TGTGCCAGCAGCTCCATCGCTGCATCTAGCGGGAGTGTCAATGAGCAGTTCTTC CASSSIAASSGSVNEQFF - TRBV11-2 TRBD2 TRBJ2-1
TGTGCCAGTAGTATAGCGGGAGGGGAGAGCGGGGAGCTGTTTTTT CASSIAGGESGELFF - TRBV19 TRBD2 TRBJ2-2
TGTGCCAGCCTAAGACAGGCGACTAGCGGGGCCACAGTTCCCGGCTCCTACGAGCAGTACTTC CASLRQATSGATVPGSYEQYF - TRBV2 TRBD2 TRBJ2-7
TGTGCCACCGAGGGTAAGCAGTACTTC CATEGKQYF few TRBV24-1 - TRBJ2-7